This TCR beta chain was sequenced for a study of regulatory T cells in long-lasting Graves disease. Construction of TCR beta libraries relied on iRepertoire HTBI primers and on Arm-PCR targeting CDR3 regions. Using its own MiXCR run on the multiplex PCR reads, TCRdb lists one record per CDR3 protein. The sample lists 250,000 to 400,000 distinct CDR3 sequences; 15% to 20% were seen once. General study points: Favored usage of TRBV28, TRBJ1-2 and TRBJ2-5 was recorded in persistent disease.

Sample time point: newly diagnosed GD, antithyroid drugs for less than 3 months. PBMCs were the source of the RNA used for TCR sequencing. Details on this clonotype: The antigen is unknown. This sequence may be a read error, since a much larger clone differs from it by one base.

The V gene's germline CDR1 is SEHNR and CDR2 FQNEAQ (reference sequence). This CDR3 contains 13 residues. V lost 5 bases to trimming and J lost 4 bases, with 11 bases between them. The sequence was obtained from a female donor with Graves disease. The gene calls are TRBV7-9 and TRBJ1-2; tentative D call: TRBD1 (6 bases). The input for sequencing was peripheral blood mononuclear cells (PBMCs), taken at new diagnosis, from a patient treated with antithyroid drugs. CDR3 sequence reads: CASSGRGGYGYTF. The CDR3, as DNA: TGTGCCAGCAGCGGCAGGGGAGGCTATGGCTACACCTTC.